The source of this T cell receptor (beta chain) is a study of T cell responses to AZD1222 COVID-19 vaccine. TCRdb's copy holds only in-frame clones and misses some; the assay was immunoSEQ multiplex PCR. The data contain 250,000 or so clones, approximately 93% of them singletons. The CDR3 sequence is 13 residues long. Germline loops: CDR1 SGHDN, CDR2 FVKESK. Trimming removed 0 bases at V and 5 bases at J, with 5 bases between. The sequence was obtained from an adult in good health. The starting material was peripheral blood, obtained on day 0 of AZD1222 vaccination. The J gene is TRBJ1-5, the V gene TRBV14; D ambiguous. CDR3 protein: CASSQDIYQPQHF. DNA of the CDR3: TGTGCCAGCAGCCAAGATATCTATCAGCCCCAGCATTTT. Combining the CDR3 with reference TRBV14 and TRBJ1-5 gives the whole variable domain EAGVTQFPSHSVIEKGQTVTLRCDPISGHDNLYWYRRVMGKEIKFLLHFVKESKQDESGMPNNRFLAERTGGTYSTLKVQPAELEDSGVYFCASSQDIYQPQHFGDGTRLSIL.